The clone carrying this TCR beta chain was counted once. The antigen is undetermined. V lost 4 bases and J 0 bases, leaving 13 bases between the germline ends. The CDR3 length is 16 residues. CDR1 is SEHNR, CDR2 FQNEAQ, per germline (reference sequence). This entry belongs to a study of CD8+ T cells in alopecia areata. Study-wide context: Each of the treated patients was given oral tofacitinib, 5 to 10 mg twice daily, for moderate-to-severe alopecia areata. Study-wide findings and caveats: Scalp lesions, especially in alopecia totalis/universalis, had higher clonality than normal scalp.

The authors extracted RNA and reverse transcribed it into cDNA as the sequencing template. The protocol was immunoSEQ multiplex PCR, while the TCRdb copy is restricted to in-frame clones and leaves out a portion. The sample includes 150,000 or so clones, more than 75% seen only once; the top ten take approximately 15%. Collected material from alopecia areata patients comprised lesional scalp punch biopsies and peripheral blood. It was from PBMCs that CD4+ and CD8+ T cells were sorted. The sequenced sample was CD8+ T cells sorted from blood, obtained at week 0. The sequence derives from a human donor with alopecia areata. V and J are TRBV7-9 and TRBJ2-1; tentatively, D is TRBD1 (5 bases). The CDR3 nucleotides read TGTGCCAGCAGCTCAGGACACGACCTCTCCTACAATGAGCAGTTCTTC. Encoded protein: CASSSGHDLSYNEQFF.